Listed here is a single T cell receptor (beta chain). The antigen it binds to is not known. Per-nucleotide qualities are absent, and no much larger clonotype sits a single base away. TCRbeta CDR3 regions were amplified from genomic DNA using the immunoSEQ Assay, a bias-controlled multiplex PCR. The authors' analysis ran thus. The number of nucleated cells in each sample was estimated by amplification of reference gene primers within the assay. Sequence reads were collapsed and filtered to measure the absolute abundance of every unique TCRbeta CDR3 rearrangement. For each sample, productive Simpson clonality was calculated as the square root of Simpson's diversity index across productive rearrangements. TCRdb's version of the immuneACCESS table is confined to in-frame rearrangements and falls short of the full clone set. An unresolved V gene accounts for under half of the shortfall where checked; the remainder is of unknown origin. For V, J and clone size, that table is used; D and trimming come from the DNA. This sample holds under 200,000 clones; around three quarters were observed only once. The top ten clonotypes cover approximately 6.2% of the sample.

The sample belongs to a study of blood T cell repertoires in COVID-19 (dated by TCRdb to the early 2020s). Broadly, across the study: Samples covering the acute and convalescent phases of COVID-19 were provided by collaborators in the United States, Italy and Spain. The samples were drawn from two sources: the first 160 participants of the ongoing ImmuneRACE study, and fewer than 1,500 subjects contributed by 6 global collaborators. HLA class I and class II types, where available, came from metadata supplied by the sample provider rather than from assay-based typing. Deeply sampled blood TCRbeta repertoires from subjects exposed to, actively infected with, or recovered from COVID-19 were included in the dataset. The prospective study material was composed of cDNA or gDNA derived from T cells, B-cell-depleted T cells, or PBMCs. A de-identified subject ID, COVID-19 status, age in years and sex were almost always included in the sample metadata. The repertoires were released in a freely available public database meant as a resource for research on the immune response to SARS-CoV-2. Summary of the overall study and its limitations: Clinical and demographic metadata were provided uncurated, with the amount varying by source and participant.

Whole blood was collected in K2EDTA tubes by collaborating institutions according to the institutions' own protocols. For TCRbeta analysis, collaborators shipped samples in one of three forms: frozen whole blood, isolated PBMCs, or DNA extracted from either of those sample types. Trimming takes 6 bases off V and 5 bases off J; junction bases not matched to a gene: 9. Its CDR3 holds 15 amino acids, cysteine through phenylalanine. The only DNA kept is the CDR3, 45 bases in frame from the first base. The germline V gene gives CDR1 as MNHEY and CDR2 as SVGAGI. The material sequenced was peripheral blood. The rearranged segments are TRBV6-5 and TRBJ1-5, with 8 junctional bases fitting TRBD1. The clonotype comes from an older man with active or convalescent COVID-19. The CDR3: CASRAGTGIYQPQHF. Read as DNA, the sequence is TGTGCCAGCAGAGCCGGGACAGGTATCTATCAGCCCCAGCATTTT.